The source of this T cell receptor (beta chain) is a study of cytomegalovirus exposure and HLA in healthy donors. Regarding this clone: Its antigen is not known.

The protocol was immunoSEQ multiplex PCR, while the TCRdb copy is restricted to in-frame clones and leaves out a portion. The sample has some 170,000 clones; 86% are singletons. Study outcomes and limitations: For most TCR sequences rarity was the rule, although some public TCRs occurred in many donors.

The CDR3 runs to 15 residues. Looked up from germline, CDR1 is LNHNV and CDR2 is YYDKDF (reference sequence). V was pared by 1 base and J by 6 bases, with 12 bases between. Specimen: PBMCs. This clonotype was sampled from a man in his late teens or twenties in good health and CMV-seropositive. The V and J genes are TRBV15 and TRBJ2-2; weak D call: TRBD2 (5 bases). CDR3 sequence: CATSRVGSMSGELFF. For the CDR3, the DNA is TGTGCCACCAGCAGAGTAGGGAGCATGTCCGGGGAGCTGTTTTTT.